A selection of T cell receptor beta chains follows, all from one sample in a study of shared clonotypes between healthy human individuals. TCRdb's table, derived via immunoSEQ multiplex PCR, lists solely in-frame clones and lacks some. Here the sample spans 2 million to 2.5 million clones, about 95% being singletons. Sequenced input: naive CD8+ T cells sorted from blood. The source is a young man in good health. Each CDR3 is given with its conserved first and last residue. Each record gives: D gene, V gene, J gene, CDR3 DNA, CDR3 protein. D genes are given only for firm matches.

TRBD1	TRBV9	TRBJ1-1	TGTGCCAGCAGCGGTACAGGGGGCGGCACTGAAGCTTTCTTT	CASSGTGGGTEAFF
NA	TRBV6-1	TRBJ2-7	TGTGCCAGCAGTGTAGTGTGGTACGAGCAGTACTTC	CASSVVWYEQYF
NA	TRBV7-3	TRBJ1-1	TGTGCCAGCAGCCCCATGGGACCGAACACTGAAGCTTTCTTT	CASSPMGPNTEAFF
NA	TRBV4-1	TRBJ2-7	TGCGCCAGCAGCCAAGATGGGACTTGGAAAACCTACGAGCAGTACTTC	CASSQDGTWKTYEQYF
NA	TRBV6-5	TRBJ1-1	TGTGCCAGCTCCCTAGACGTGAACACTGAAGCTTTCTTT	CASSLDVNTEAFF
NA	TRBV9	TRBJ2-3	TGTGCCAGCAGCGTAGGTGTAGTCGGTACAGATACGCAGTATTTT	CASSVGVVGTDTQYF
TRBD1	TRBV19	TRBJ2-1	TGTGCCAGTAGTATAGGACAGGGACCTTACAATGAGCAGTTCTTC	CASSIGQGPYNEQFF
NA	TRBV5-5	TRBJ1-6	TGTGCCAGCAGCTTGGGGACAGATTCACCCCTCCACTTT	CASSLGTDSPLHF
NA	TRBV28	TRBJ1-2	TGTGCCAGCACCCTAGGGATCTCTGGCTACACCTTC	CASTLGISGYTF
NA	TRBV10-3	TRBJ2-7	TGTGCCATCAGAACAACAGGGTATAGTTCCTACGAGCAGTACTTC	CAIRTTGYSSYEQYF
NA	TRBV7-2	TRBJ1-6	TGTGCCAGCAGCTTAGCCCTGCCCAGCTCCTATAATTCACCCCTCCACTTT	CASSLALPSSYNSPLHF